Following are 2 T cell receptor beta chains from one sample sequenced in a study of blood T cells in healthy people across ages. Using a J-beta primer mix together with a sample-barcoded 5' primer, a second PCR was run for roughly 6 to 12 cycles. TCRdb re-called the 5' RACE reads with MiXCR, one entry per CDR3 protein. The data contain some 900,000 distinct CDR3 sequences, 40% to 60% of them singletons. Sequencing was carried out using blood. These receptors all come from a man aged 30-40 years in good health.

Here the CDR3 DNA reads TGTGCCGTAAAGAGATCTAGCGGGGGGGAGAACACCGGGGAGCTGTTTTTT. It yields the protein CAVKRSSGGENTGELFF. The chain has TRBV10-3 and TRBJ2-2; 12 bases are shared with TRBD2. CDR1 ENHRY and CDR2 SYGVKD come from the germline V gene. After removal of 11 bases from V and 1 base from J, the junction contained 11 bases not matched to a gene. The CDR3 has 17 residues.

This clonotype was seen more than once but under ten times. CDR3 in amino acids: CASSQVFGVGETQYF. DNA for the CDR3: TGCGCCAGCAGCCAAGTTTTCGGGGTTGGGGAGACCCAGTACTTC. This sequence joins TRBV4-3 and TRBJ2-5; D is perhaps TRBD2 (5 bases). V was cut by 1 base and J by 5 bases, with 14 bases left in between. The CDR3 is made up of 15 amino acids. Germline loops: CDR1 LGHNA, CDR2 YSLEER.